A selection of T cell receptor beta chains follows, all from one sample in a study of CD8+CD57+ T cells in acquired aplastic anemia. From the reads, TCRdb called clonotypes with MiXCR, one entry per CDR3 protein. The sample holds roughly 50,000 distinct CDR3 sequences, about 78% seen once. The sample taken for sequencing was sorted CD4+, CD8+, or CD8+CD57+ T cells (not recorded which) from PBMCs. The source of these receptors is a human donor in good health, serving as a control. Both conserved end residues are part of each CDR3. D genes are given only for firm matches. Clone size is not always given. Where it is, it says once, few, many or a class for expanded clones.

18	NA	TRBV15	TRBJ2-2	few	TGTGCCACCAGCCGTGAACCCGTGGGGGGCCCGAACACCGGGGAGCTGTTTTTT	CATSREPVGGPNTGELFF
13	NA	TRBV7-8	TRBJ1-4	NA	TGTGCCAGCAGCTGGACGGGCGGTGAAAAACTGTTTTTT	CASSWTGGEKLFF
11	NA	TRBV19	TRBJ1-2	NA	TGTGCCAGTAAGTTACGGGACGGCTACACCTTC	CASKLRDGYTF
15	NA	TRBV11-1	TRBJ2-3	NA	TGTGCCAGCAGCTTAAGGGGGACCGTCACAGATACGCAGTATTTT	CASSLRGTVTDTQYF
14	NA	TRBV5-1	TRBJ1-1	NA	TGCGCCAGCAGCTTGGGGGTGAAGAACACTGAAGCTTTCTTT	CASSLGVKNTEAFF
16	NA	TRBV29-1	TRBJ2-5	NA	TGCAGCGTTGAAGATCTAGAGACTAGGGGAAAAGAGACCCAGTACTTC	CSVEDLETRGKETQYF
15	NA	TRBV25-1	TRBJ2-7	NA	TGTGCCAGCAGTGAATCCGACAGAACCCCCCTCCGAGAGTACTTC	CASSESDRTPLREYF
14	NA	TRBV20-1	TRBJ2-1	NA	TGCAGTGCTAGAGGACAGCCCTCCTACAATGAGCAGTTCTTC	CSARGQPSYNEQFF
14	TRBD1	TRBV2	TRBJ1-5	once	TGTGCCAGCACGGGAGGGGGCGGCAATCAGCCCCAGCATTTT	CASTGGGGNQPQHF
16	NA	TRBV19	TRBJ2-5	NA	TGTGCCAGTAGTATAGCGCAACCTGGGCCCGAAGAGACCCAGTACTTC	CASSIAQPGPEETQYF
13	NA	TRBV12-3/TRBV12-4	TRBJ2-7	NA	TGTGCCAGCAGTTTATCCAGCCCGGGCGAGCAGTACTTC	CASSLSSPGEQYF
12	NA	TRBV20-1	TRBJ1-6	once	TGCAGTGCTAGAAGGGCCGATTCACCCCTCCACTTT	CSARRADSPLHF
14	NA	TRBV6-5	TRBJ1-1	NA	TGTGCCAGCAGTTACGGCAGCCTGAACACTGAAGCTTTCTTT	CASSYGSLNTEAFF
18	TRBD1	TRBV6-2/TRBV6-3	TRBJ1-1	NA	TGTGCCAGCAGTTACTTCGACAGGGGTTCGGTTCTGGACCCTGAAGCTTTCTTT	CASSYFDRGSVLDPEAFF
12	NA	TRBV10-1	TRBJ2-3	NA	TGCGCCAGCAGTGGAGAAGAGGTGGAGAAGTATTTT	CASSGEEVEKYF
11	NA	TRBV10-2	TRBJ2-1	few	TGCGCCAGCAGTGAGGGAAATGAGCAGTTCTTC	CASSEGNEQFF
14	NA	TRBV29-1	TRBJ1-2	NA	TGCAGCGTCTCACAGGGCTCGTACGGCTATGGCTACACCTTC	CSVSQGSYGYGYTF
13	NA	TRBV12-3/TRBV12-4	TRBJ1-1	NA	TGTGCCAGCAGTTGGGGCCGAAACACTGAAGCTTTCTTT	CASSWGRNTEAFF
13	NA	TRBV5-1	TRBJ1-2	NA	TGCGCCAGCCGGGAGGACGGAGACTATGGCTACACCTTC	CASREDGDYGYTF
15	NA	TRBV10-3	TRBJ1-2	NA	TGTGCCATCAGTGAGTCTTCGGTGGCAGTGAATGGCTACACCTTC	CAISESSVAVNGYTF
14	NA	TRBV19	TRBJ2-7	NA	TGTGCCAGTAGTATTGAGGCCAACTCCTACGAGCAGTACTTC	CASSIEANSYEQYF
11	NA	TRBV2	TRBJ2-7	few	TGTGCCAGCCGAGCGGAGGGGGGGCAGTACTTC	CASRAEGGQYF
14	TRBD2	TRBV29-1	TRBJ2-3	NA	TGCAGCGCCCAAACTAGCGGGAACACAGATACGCAGTATTTT	CSAQTSGNTDTQYF
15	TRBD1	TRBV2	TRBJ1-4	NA	TGTGCCAGCAGTGAAGCGGGACAGGGGGCTGTAAAACTGTTTTTT	CASSEAGQGAVKLFF
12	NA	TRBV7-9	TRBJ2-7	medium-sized	TGTGCCAGCAGCTCCGCGTATGTCGAGCAGTACTTC	CASSSAYVEQYF
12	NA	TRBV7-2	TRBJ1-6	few	TGTGCCAGCAGCCTACCCCTTTCACCCCTCCACTTT	CASSLPLSPLHF
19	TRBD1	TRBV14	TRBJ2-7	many	TGTGCCAGCAGCCAAAAAGGAACATTTCCGGGACAGGCAGAATACGAGCAGTACTTC	CASSQKGTFPGQAEYEQYF
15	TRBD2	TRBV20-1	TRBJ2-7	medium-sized	TGCAGTGCTAGAGGGATTGAAGGGGAGGGGTACGAGCAGTACTTC	CSARGIEGEGYEQYF
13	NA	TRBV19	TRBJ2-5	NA	TGTGCCAGTAGTATAACAGGATTGGAGACCCAGTACTTC	CASSITGLETQYF
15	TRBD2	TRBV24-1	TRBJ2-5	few	TGTGCCACCAGTGATTGGGAAGCGGGGGGTAAGACCCAGTACTTC	CATSDWEAGGKTQYF
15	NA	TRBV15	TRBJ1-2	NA	TGTGCCACCAGCAGAGACAACAGTGAAGGCTATGGCTACATCTTC	CATSRDNSEGYGYIF
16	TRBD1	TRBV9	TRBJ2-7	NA	TGTGCCAGCAGCGTAGATTCGGGACAGGCAGAATACGAGCAGTACTTC	CASSVDSGQAEYEQYF
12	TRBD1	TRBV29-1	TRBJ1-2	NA	TGCAGCGTAGCCGGACAGGCGCATGGCTACACCTTC	CSVAGQAHGYTF
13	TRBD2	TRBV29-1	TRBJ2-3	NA	TGCAGCGTCGCCTTGCGGCTAGCGGTTACGCAGTATTTT	CSVALRLAVTQYF
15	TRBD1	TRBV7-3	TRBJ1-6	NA	TGTGCCCGCAGTCAGGACAGGGGGTATAATTCACCCCTCCACTTT	CARSQDRGYNSPLHF
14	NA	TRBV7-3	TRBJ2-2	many	TGTGCCAGCAGCCGATCGCCGAACACCGGGGAGCTGTTTTTT	CASSRSPNTGELFF
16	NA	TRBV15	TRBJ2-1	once	TGTGCCACCAGCTCTCGACTCGACAGGTTTGACAATGAGCAGTTCTTC	CATSSRLDRFDNEQFF
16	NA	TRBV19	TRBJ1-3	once	TGTGCCAGTAGTACTTCGGCCTGGGGTAGTGGAAACACCATATATTTT	CASSTSAWGSGNTIYF
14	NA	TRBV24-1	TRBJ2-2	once	TGTGCCACCAGTGATTTGCAAGGGACCGGGGAGCTGTTTTTT	CATSDLQGTGELFF
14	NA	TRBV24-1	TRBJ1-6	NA	TGTGCCACCAGTGATTTTCGGGCGTTGTCACCCCTCCACTTT	CATSDFRALSPLHF
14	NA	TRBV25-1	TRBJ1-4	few	TGTGCCAGCAGGAGGGACGGAGGATGGGAAAAACTGTTTTTT	CASRRDGGWEKLFF
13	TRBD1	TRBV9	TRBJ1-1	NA	TGTGCCAGCAGCGTCGGGACAGGGGGTAAAGCTTTCTTT	CASSVGTGGKAFF
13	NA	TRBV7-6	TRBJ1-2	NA	TGTGCCAGCAGCTTAGAATCGGGGTATGGCTACACCTTC	CASSLESGYGYTF
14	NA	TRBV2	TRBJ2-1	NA	TGTGCCAGCAGTCCGACGTCGTTCTACAATGAGCAGTTCTTC	CASSPTSFYNEQFF
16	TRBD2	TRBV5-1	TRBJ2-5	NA	TGCGCCAGCAGCTTGGGTTGGCGGGGGGGTCCAGAGACCCAGTACTTC	CASSLGWRGGPETQYF
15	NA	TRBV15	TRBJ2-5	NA	TGTGCCACCAGCAGACGGTTCGACAGAGTAGAGACCCAGTACTTC	CATSRRFDRVETQYF
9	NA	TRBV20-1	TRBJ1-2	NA	TGCAGCGCCACAGATGGCTACACCTTC	CSATDGYTF
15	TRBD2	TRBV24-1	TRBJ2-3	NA	TGTGCCACCAGTGATACTAGCGGGGGCATTTATACGCAGTATTTT	CATSDTSGGIYTQYF
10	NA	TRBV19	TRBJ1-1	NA	TGTGCCAGTGGTAGGACTGAAGCTTTCTTT	CASGRTEAFF
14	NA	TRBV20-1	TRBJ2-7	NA	TGCAGTGCTAGAGCCTCGGCTAGCGTCGGCGAGCAGTACTTC	CSARASASVGEQYF
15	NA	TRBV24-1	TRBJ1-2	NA	TGTGCCACCAGTGATCCCTCCAGGGCGGACTATGGCTACACCTTC	CATSDPSRADYGYTF
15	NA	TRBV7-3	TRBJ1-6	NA	TGTGCCAGCAGCCGCGGAACAGACTCCTCTAACCCCCTCCACTTT	CASSRGTDSSNPLHF